This T cell receptor (beta chain) originates from a study of shared clonotypes between healthy human individuals. Assay: immunoSEQ multiplex PCR; the TCRdb copy retains only in-frame clones and omits some. The repertoire holds fewer than 2.5 million clones, with 93% as singletons. The investigators split CD4+ cells into a CD45RA+ naive subset and a CD45RA-negative memory subset. Study-wide findings and caveats: Sampling included only blood; tissue repertoires likely differ. In having few donors, the study represented limited genetic and exposure-history diversity.

About this clone: Its specificity is unknown.

With V trimmed by 3 bases and J by 4 bases, 7 bases remained unmatched. There are 18 residues in the CDR3. The germline V gene has CDR1 MNHEY and CDR2 SMNVEV (reference sequence). Sequencing was carried out using naive CD4+ T cells from PBMCs. Indicated subset: CD45RA+ positively selected. The origin of this receptor is a man aged 18 to 30 in good health. Some clones in this sample may be carry-over from other donors' samples. The V gene is TRBV27, the J gene TRBJ2-3; 16 nucleotides line up with TRBD2. The CDR3 loop reads CASSFSGTSGRVADTQYF. The CDR3 coding sequence is TGTGCCAGCAGTTTCTCGGGGACTAGCGGGAGGGTCGCAGATACGCAGTATTTT.